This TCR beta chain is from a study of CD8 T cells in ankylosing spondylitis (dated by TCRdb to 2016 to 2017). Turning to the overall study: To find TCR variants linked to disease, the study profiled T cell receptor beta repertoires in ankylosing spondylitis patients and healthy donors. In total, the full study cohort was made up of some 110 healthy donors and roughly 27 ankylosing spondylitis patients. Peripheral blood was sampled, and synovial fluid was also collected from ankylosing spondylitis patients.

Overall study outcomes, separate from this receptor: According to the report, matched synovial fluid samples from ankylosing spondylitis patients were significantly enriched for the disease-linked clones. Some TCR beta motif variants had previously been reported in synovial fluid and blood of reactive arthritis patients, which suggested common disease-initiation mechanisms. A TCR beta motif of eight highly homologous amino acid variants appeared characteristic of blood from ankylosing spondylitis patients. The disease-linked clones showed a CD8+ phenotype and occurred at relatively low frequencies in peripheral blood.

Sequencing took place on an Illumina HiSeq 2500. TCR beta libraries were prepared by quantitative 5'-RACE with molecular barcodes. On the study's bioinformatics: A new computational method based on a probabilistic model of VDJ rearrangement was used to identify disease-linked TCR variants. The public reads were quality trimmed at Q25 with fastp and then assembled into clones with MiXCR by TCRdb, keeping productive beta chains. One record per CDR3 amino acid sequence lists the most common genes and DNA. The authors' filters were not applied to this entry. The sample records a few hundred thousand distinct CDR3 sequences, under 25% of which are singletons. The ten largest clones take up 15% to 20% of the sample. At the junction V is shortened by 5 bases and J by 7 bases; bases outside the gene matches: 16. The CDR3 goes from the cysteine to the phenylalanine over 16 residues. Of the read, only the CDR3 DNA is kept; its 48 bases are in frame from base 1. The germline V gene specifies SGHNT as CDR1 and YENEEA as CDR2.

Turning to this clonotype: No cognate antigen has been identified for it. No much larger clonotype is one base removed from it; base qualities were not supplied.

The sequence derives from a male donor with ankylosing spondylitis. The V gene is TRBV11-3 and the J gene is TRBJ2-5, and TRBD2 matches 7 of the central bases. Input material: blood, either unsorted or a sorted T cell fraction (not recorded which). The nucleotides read TGTGCCAGCAGCCCCCGACAGATACCGCTAGCGGTGACCCAGTACTTC. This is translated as CASSPRQIPLAVTQYF.